The present T cell receptor beta chain was sequenced within a study of T-cell memory formation after mild COVID-19. As for the study in general: Largely donor-specific TCR clusters were found.

This clonotype was counted a few times. Trimming stripped 3 bases from V and 5 bases from J, with 20 bases between. The CDR3 has 16 amino acids. CDR1 is LGHNA, CDR2 YNFKEQ, per germline. Each CDR3 protein is one row after TCRdb ran MiXCR on the 5' RACE reads. The sample yields over 400,000 distinct CDR3 sequences, 20% to 25% seen once. This receptor was identified in an adult woman who had mild COVID-19 (a few samples of this study predate the infection). Cell type and time point are not known. Sequenced sample: PBMCs or a T cell subset sorted from them (not recorded which). The chain is built from TRBV4-2 and TRBJ2-7; D gene ambiguous. DNA of the CDR3: TGTGCCAGCAGCCAGACCTCACAGCGATCCAGCGACGAGCAGTACTTC. Translated, it gives CASSQTSQRSSDEQYF.